Shown below are 17 T cell receptor beta chains from a single sample sequenced in a study of cytomegalovirus exposure and HLA in healthy donors. PCR involved 60 Vbeta and 13 Jbeta primers. Assay used: immunoSEQ multiplex PCR; TCRdb lists only in-frame clones, some missing. The sample yields about 130,000 clones, 60% to 85% seen once. Sequenced material: PBMCs. The source of these receptors is a man aged 25-45 years in good health and CMV-seronegative.

This clone was counted only a few times. Here the CDR3 reads CASSSSGELNEKLFF. CDR3 nucleotides: TGTGCCAGCAGCTCATCAGGGGAACTTAATGAAAAACTGTTTTTT. The chain combines TRBV28 with TRBJ1-4, with a possible D match to TRBD1 (6 bases). The CDR3 has 15 residues. V lost 6 bases, J lost 4 bases, and 15 bases lay in between. Germline assignment: CDR1 MDHEN and CDR2 SYDVKM.

The chain is built from TRBV7-9 and TRBJ2-7, with D perhaps TRBD2 (5 bases). Germline CDR1 SEHNR, CDR2 FQNEAQ (reference sequence). V was trimmed by 5 bases and J by 1 base, leaving 21 bases between them. CDR3 length: 17 residues. The CDR3 is CASSTSLLIRDSYEQYF. DNA for the CDR3: TGTGCCAGCAGCACCAGCCTTCTAATCCGGGATTCCTACGAGCAGTACTTC.

This chain joins TRBV11-3 and TRBJ1-1, with D perhaps matching TRBD1 (5 bases). V lost 1 base to trimming and J lost 3 bases, with 6 bases between them. The germline V gene encodes CDR1 SGHNT and CDR2 YENEEA. CDR3 length: 13 residues. This CDR3 reads CASSLVGDTEAFF. CDR3 DNA: TGTGCCAGCAGCTTAGTAGGGGACACTGAAGCTTTCTTT.

The chain employs TRBV7-9 and TRBJ1-6, with D perhaps TRBD1 (5 bases). Germline V gene data show CDR1 as SEHNR and CDR2 as FQNEAQ (reference sequence). Trimming left V 2 bases short and J 7 bases short, with 12 bases between. The CDR3 has 15 residues. The CDR3 here is CASSLMDTENSPLHF. The CDR3 coding sequence is TGTGCCAGCAGCTTAATGGACACAGAGAATTCACCCCTCCACTTT.

The chain combines TRBV9 with TRBJ1-6, with 8 bases aligning to TRBD1. CDR1 and CDR2 from the germline V gene are SGDLS and YYNGEE. The CDR3 extends over 16 amino acids. J gave up 6 bases and V 4 bases, and 9 bases lay outside the gene matches. The DNA of the CDR3 is TGTGCCAGCAGCTTCGACAGGGGAGGAGGTAATTCACCCCTCCACTTT. This gives the protein CASSFDRGGGNSPLHF.

This chain connects TRBV5-1 to TRBJ2-1; 7 nucleotides align to TRBD2. Trimming at V came to 5 bases and at J to 8 bases, leaving 19 bases not matched to a gene. CDR3 length: 17 residues. CDR1 SGHRS and CDR2 YFSETQ come from the germline V gene. CDR3 bases: TGCGCCAGCAGTATGGGGAGCGGGGAGAGGGTTGTGGATGAGCAGTTCTTC. Encoded protein: CASSMGSGERVVDEQFF.

The genes are TRBV29-1 and TRBJ2-1, with 8 positions matching TRBD2. Germline values: CDR1 SQVTM, CDR2 ANQGSEA. The V segment lost 3 bases and the J segment 3 bases; nucleotides outside the gene matches: 10. The CDR3 length is 16 residues. The CDR3 here is CSVDVWREVGYNEQFF. The DNA for the CDR3 is TGCAGCGTTGATGTGTGGCGGGAGGTCGGCTACAATGAGCAGTTCTTC.

This clone was counted a single time. The chain carries TRBV6-5 and TRBJ2-5; 8 nucleotides match TRBD2. The germline V gene encodes CDR1 MNHEY and CDR2 SVGAGI. V lost 4 bases and J lost 4; bases outside the gene matches: 8. There are 15 residues in the CDR3. The CDR3 here is CASSLAGRPAETQYF. CDR3 bases: TGTGCCAGCAGTTTAGCGGGACGCCCCGCAGAGACCCAGTACTTC.

This clone came up a few times. The V and J genes are TRBV4-1 and TRBJ1-1; D unclear. This CDR3 is built from 14 residues. The V end was cut by 0 bases, the J end by 0 bases, with 5 bases between. The germline CDR1 and CDR2 sequences are MGHRA and YSYEKL. The CDR3 loop reads CASSQEALNTEAFF. Written as DNA, the CDR3 is TGCGCCAGCAGCCAAGAGGCACTGAACACTGAAGCTTTCTTT.

The rearrangement joins TRBV2 to TRBJ1-1; D is possibly TRBD1 (5 bases). Trimming left V 8 bases short and J 0 bases short, with 19 bases between. This CDR3 is built from 16 residues. Germline CDR1 is SNHLY and CDR2 is FYNNEI. CDR3 sequence: CASSGAGGYVNTEAFF. The CDR3 coding sequence is TGTGCCAGCTCCGGGGCCGGGGGATATGTGAACACTGAAGCTTTCTTT.

This chain connects TRBV30 to TRBJ2-1, with D tentatively TRBD1 (5 bases). V lost 1 base, J lost 12 bases, and 16 bases lay in between. Germline assignment: CDR1 GTSNPN and CDR2 SVGIG (reference sequence). This CDR3 spans 13 amino acids. The CDR3 loop reads CAWSDQGYTGQFF. The CDR3 DNA reads TGTGCCTGGAGTGACCAGGGCTACACGGGGCAGTTCTTC.

The genes are TRBV4-2 and TRBJ1-4; 7 bases are shared with TRBD1. J was trimmed by 6 bases and V by 3 bases; bases with no gene match: 7. Germline-derived CDR1 and CDR2 are LGHNA and YNFKEQ. The CDR3 runs to 15 residues. The CDR3 DNA sequence: TGTGCCAGCAGCCAGACAGGGACTGAAGATGAAAAACTGTTTTTT. Translated, it gives CASSQTGTEDEKLFF.

The V gene is TRBV18, the J gene TRBJ2-1; 8 bases match TRBD2. Per germline, CDR1 KGHSH and CDR2 LQKENI. With V trimmed by 2 bases and J by 7 bases, 4 bases remained unmatched. CDR3 length: 14 residues. In DNA form, the CDR3 reads TGTGCCAGCTCACCAGGCGGGGGGCTGAATGAGCAGTTCTTC. Amino acids: CASSPGGGLNEQFF.

The V gene is TRBV5-6, the J gene TRBJ1-2; D is perhaps TRBD1 (6 bases). V lost 4 bases and J lost 6, with 13 bases in between. The CDR3 has 13 amino acids. Germline V CDR1 and CDR2: SGHDT, YYEEEE. The CDR3: CASSPSDRDGYTF. CDR3 DNA: TGTGCCAGCAGCCCCTCGGACAGAGATGGCTACACCTTC.

This clone was counted only a few times. A read error may explain this, as a much larger clone is one base away. The CDR3: CSTSREGGPNQPQHF. Here the CDR3 DNA reads TGTTCCACCAGCAGAGAAGGGGGCCCGAATCAGCCCCAGCATTTT. The V call is TRBV15, the J call TRBJ1-5; TRBD1 matches 7 bases. Germline CDR1 reads LNHNV; CDR2 reads YYDKDF (reference sequence). CDR3 length: 15 residues.

The J gene is TRBJ2-3, the V gene TRBV4-2; possibly TRBD1 for D (5 bases). The length of the CDR3 is 15 residues. The V gene lost 4 bases and the J gene lost 5 bases, with 16 bases spanning the gap. Per the germline V gene, CDR1 is LGHNA and CDR2 is YNFKEQ. The CDR3 sequence is CASSPWQGRIDTQYF. As DNA, the CDR3 is TGTGCCAGCAGCCCGTGGCAGGGAAGGATAGATACGCAGTATTTT.

The V and J genes are TRBV11-2 and TRBJ2-3, with 11 bases identical to TRBD2. This CDR3 comprises 19 residues. Germline CDR1 SGHAT, CDR2 FQNNGV. The V and J ends lost 1 base and 5 bases, in that order; junction bases with no gene match: 14. CDR3 in DNA: TGTGCCAGCAGCTTAGGGGGTAGCGGGAGGGCCGATGTGGGAGATACGCAGTATTTT. Translation gives CASSLGGSGRADVGDTQYF.